This TCR beta chain is drawn from a study of beta chain features in type 1 diabetes. This clone was seen a handful of times. Its target is not known. CDR1 MNHNY and CDR2 SVGAGI come from the germline V gene (reference sequence). V dropped 6 bases and J dropped 3 bases, with 9 bases sitting between them. This CDR3 comprises 12 residues. A sort by CD45RO/CCR7/CD25/CD127/CD95/CD27 yielded CD4+ naive, central memory, regulatory and stem cell-like memory cells. The study, taken as a whole, reports: In every one of the four CD4+ subsets, TCRB CDR3s were moderately but significantly shorter in Type 1 diabetes patients.

The authors reverse transcribed all of the isolated RNA, so sequencing captured expressed TCRB transcripts. Clones were read by immunoSEQ multiplex PCR, and TCRdb kept only the in-frame ones, dropping some. The sample has around 160,000 clones, approximately 9.1% seen once. The source of this sequence is a woman aged 25 to 39 with type 1 diabetes. Sequenced input: central memory CD4+ T cells from blood. The chain joins TRBV6-6 to TRBJ2-7, with a possible D match to TRBD1 (5 bases). The CDR3 region has the DNA TGTGCCAGCAGCCAGGGAAGCTACGAGCAGTACTTC. This sequence encodes CASSQGSYEQYF.